Listed below are T cell receptor beta chains from one sample, sequenced in a study of identical twins. In TCRdb, the 5' RACE reads were re-called with MiXCR into one record per CDR3 protein. Of about 530,000 distinct CDR3 sequences in the sample, 13% to 15% were seen once. These same data were also listed under a study on yellow fever vaccine responses in identical twins.

Source material: CD4+ T cells sorted from blood. The source of these receptors is a woman under 30 in good health. CDR3s include the opening cysteine and the closing phenylalanine or tryptophan. A D gene is named only where the DNA matches it firmly. A row's size may be missing; if present it is once, few, many or a size class.

J | size | D | V | length | DNA | CDR3
TRBJ1-6 | few | . | TRBV27 | 14 | TGTGCCAGCAATGTTAGGGGTCTAAATTCACCCCTCCACTTT | CASNVRGLNSPLHF
TRBJ2-7 | . | TRBD1 | TRBV3-1 | 14 | TGTGCCAGCAGCCTTGGGACAGTCTCCTACGAGCAGTACTTC | CASSLGTVSYEQYF
TRBJ2-1 | few | TRBD2 | TRBV5-4 | 16 | TGTGCCAGCAGCTTGCTAGCGGGGAGCTCCTACAATGAGCAGTTCTTC | CASSLLAGSSYNEQFF
TRBJ1-2 | . | . | TRBV24-1 | 12 | TGTGCCACCAGTGATTTTTTCGCCAGCTACACCTTC | CATSDFFASYTF
TRBJ2-7 | . | . | TRBV29-1 | 13 | TGCAGCGTACTGTCAGGCCCCGGCTACGAGCAGTACTTC | CSVLSGPGYEQYF
TRBJ2-5 | few | . | TRBV6-2/TRBV6-3 | 13 | TGTGCCAGCAGCGCAGACAGAAGAGTGACCCAGTACTTC | CASSADRRVTQYF
TRBJ2-1 | . | TRBD2 | TRBV9 | 16 | TGTGCCAGCAGCGCCACTCCCGGGACTACCTACAATGAGCAGTTCTTC | CASSATPGTTYNEQFF
TRBJ2-2 | . | . | TRBV5-1 | 15 | TGCGCCAGCAGCTTGCAGGGACCAGCCACCGGGGAGCTGTTTTTT | CASSLQGPATGELFF
TRBJ2-4 | . | . | TRBV2 | 11 | TGTGCCAGCTCGGCCGAAAACATTCAGTACTTC | CASSAENIQYF
TRBJ1-2 | few | . | TRBV5-5 | 15 | TGTGCCAGCAGCTTGGCCCCGGCAGGAGATTATGGCTACACCTTC | CASSLAPAGDYGYTF
TRBJ2-2 | . | . | TRBV12-3/TRBV12-4 | 16 | TGTGCCAGCAGTTGGGCGGCATTTAGGGCGGCCGGGGAGCTGTTTTTT | CASSWAAFRAAGELFF
TRBJ2-3 | . | . | TRBV11-2 | 15 | TGTGCCAGCAGCAAAAGACAGCTTATCACAGATACGCAGTATTTT | CASSKRQLITDTQYF
TRBJ1-1 | . | TRBD1 | TRBV2 | 13 | TGTGCCAGCAGCAGACAGGGCCACACTGAAGCTTTCTTT | CASSRQGHTEAFF
TRBJ2-1 | few | TRBD1 | TRBV3-1 | 14 | TGTGCCAGCAGCCAAAAGACAGGGCGCAATGAGCAGTTCTTC | CASSQKTGRNEQFF
TRBJ1-1 | . | . | TRBV12-3/TRBV12-4 | 11 | TGTGCCAGCAGTTTATTATCTGAAGCTTTCTTT | CASSLLSEAFF
TRBJ1-1 | few | . | TRBV6-6 | 13 | TGTGCCAGTAAAAACGGGTGGGCCCCTGAAGCTTTCTTT | CASKNGWAPEAFF
TRBJ2-7 | few | . | TRBV28 | 13 | TGTGCCAGCAGTTCTTCCGTTCCCTACGAGCAGTACTTC | CASSSSVPYEQYF
TRBJ2-3 | . | . | TRBV11-2 | 14 | TGTGCCAGCAGCTTATCAGGGTGGGCAGATACGCAGTATTTT | CASSLSGWADTQYF